This section outlines one T cell receptor beta chain sequence together with its context. Its antigen is unknown. Assay: immunoSEQ multiplex PCR; the TCRdb copy retains only in-frame clones and omits some. The profile shows roughly 320,000 clones, roughly 84% of them singletons. These data are taken from a study of Ad26.COV2.S vaccination and SARS-CoV-2 variants. About the research overall: Ad26.COV2.S given intramuscularly, once or twice 56 days apart.

Stated treatment: some 19 received Ad26.COV2.S at low or high dose, single or two shots; roughly five received placebo; per-sample allocation not given. Specimen acquisition occurred on day 63 following the initial vaccine or placebo injection. The vaccine delivered Wuhan-strain SARS-CoV-2 spike through an Ad26 vector. General observations from the study: The TCR-based breadth and depth measures might underestimate overall T cell responses. Substantial post-vaccination breadth of spike-specific CD8+ and CD4+ T cell responses was reported.

This TCR derives from a person between 18 and 65 years old who received the Ad26.COV2.S COVID-19 vaccine or a placebo. Here the sequenced sample was peripheral blood, taken in a trial of Ad26.COV2.S vaccine versus placebo.

The CDR3 DNA reads TGTGCCAGCAGCTCAAGGGGACAGGGGCCCTACGAGCAGTACTTC. Its translation: CASSSRGQGPYEQYF. The gene calls are TRBV5-4 and TRBJ2-7; 10 positions agree with TRBD1. CDR3 length: 15 residues. Trimming removed 3 bases from V and 2 bases from J; junction bases left unmatched: 5. In germline, CDR1 is SGHNT, CDR2 YYREEE (reference sequence).